One and the same sample provided the 28 T cell receptor beta chains below, sequenced in a study of CD8 T cells in ankylosing spondylitis. One entry per CDR3 protein results from TCRdb running MiXCR on the 5' RACE reads. The sample holds about 110,000 distinct CDR3 sequences, less than 25% seen once. Sequenced: synovial fluid, either unsorted or a sorted T cell fraction (not recorded which). The receptors were gathered from a male donor with ankylosing spondylitis.

This clonotype was observed a few times. The chain carries TRBV12-3 or TRBV12-4 and TRBJ1-5; TRBD1 is a possible D gene (6 bases). The V gene lost 5 bases and the J gene lost 3 bases, with 8 bases spanning the gap. The CDR3 extends over 13 amino acids. This CDR3 reads CASSTGTNQPQHF. The CDR3 DNA is TGTGCCAGCAGTACAGGGACCAATCAGCCCCAGCATTTT.

The J gene is TRBJ2-4, the V gene TRBV6-1; no definite D call. The CDR3 extends over 16 amino acids. Germline CDR1 MNHNS, CDR2 SASEGT. Trimming stripped 5 bases from V and 1 base from J, with 15 bases between. CDR3 coding DNA: TGTGCCAGCAGTCAGATACCGGGTCGGGCCAAAAACATTCAGTACTTC. Its protein is CASSQIPGRAKNIQYF.

This chain uses TRBV5-1 with TRBJ2-1; 7 bases agree with TRBD2. The CDR3 spans 14 residues. Looked up from germline, CDR1 is SGHRS and CDR2 is YFSETQ. Losses at the gene ends were 7 bases for V and 2 bases for J; bases not matched to a gene: 6. In DNA form, the CDR3 reads TGCGCCAGCCGGAGAGCGGGGACCTACAATGAGCAGTTCTTC. Protein sequence: CASRRAGTYNEQFF.

There are a few counts of this clonotype. V usage is TRBV24-1 and J usage is TRBJ2-6; 7 bases match TRBD1. Germline V gene data show CDR1 as KGHDR and CDR2 as SFDVKD. CDR3 length equals 14 residues. With 9 bases clipped from V and 2 bases from J, the junction kept 3 bases outside the gene matches. CDR3: CATLTGAGANVLTF. CDR3 in DNA: TGTGCCACCCTTACAGGGGCTGGGGCCAACGTCCTGACTTTC.

Only a few counts were recorded for this clonotype. The CDR3, as DNA: TGTGCCAGCTCAATTAAAGGGACTAATGAAAAACTGTTTTTT. It codes for CASSIKGTNEKLFF. The chain couples TRBV18 to TRBJ1-4; D uncertain. The germline V and J ends were trimmed by 5 bases and 2 bases, with 9 bases remaining between them. This CDR3 is 14 amino acids long. CDR1 is KGHSH, CDR2 LQKENI, per germline.

This clonotype was seen many times. This sequence joins TRBV29-1 and TRBJ2-5; D is ambiguous. Trimming stripped 5 bases from V and 2 bases from J, with 9 bases between. The CDR3 length is 12 residues. CDR1 and CDR2 (germline): SQVTM, ANQGSEA. CDR3 sequence: CSVNSLQETQYF. The CDR3 DNA reads TGCAGCGTTAACAGTCTACAAGAGACCCAGTACTTC.

This clonotype turned up a few times. The rearrangement links TRBV7-2 to TRBJ1-2, with D possibly TRBD1 on 6 matching bases. Per germline, CDR1 SGHTA and CDR2 FQGNSA. With 3 bases removed from V and 4 bases from J, the gap between germline ends came to 12 bases. CDR3 length: 14 amino acids. The CDR3 reads CASSFYRATYGYTF. The CDR3 nucleotides are TGTGCCAGCAGCTTCTACAGGGCTACCTATGGCTACACCTTC. The full variable domain, its missing parts supplied by reference TRBV7-2 and TRBJ1-2, is GAGVSQSPSNKVTEKGKDVELRCDPISGHTALYWYRQSLGQGLEFLIYFQGNSAPDKSGLPSDRFSAERTGGSVSTLTIQRTQQEDSAVYLCASSFYRATYGYTFGSGTRLTVV.

The gene calls are TRBV20-1 and TRBJ2-1; D is unclear. CDR3 length: 13 amino acids. The V end lost 0 bases, the J end lost 1 base, and 4 bases lay between the germline ends. Germline V CDR1 and CDR2: DFQATT, SNEGSKA (reference sequence). In DNA, the CDR3 is TGCAGTGCTAGAGATAGGTCCTACAATGAGCAGTTCTTC. It encodes CSARDRSYNEQFF.

The chain joins TRBV10-1 to TRBJ1-6, with TRBD1 matching over 8 bases. The CDR3 totals 16 residues. The germline gives CDR1 WNHNN, CDR2 SYGVQD (reference sequence). V lost 3 bases to trimming and J lost 10 bases; unmatched junction nucleotides: 11. CDR3 region: CASSDSGQGVESPLHF. The CDR3 coding sequence is TGCGCCAGCAGTGACTCCGGACAGGGAGTAGAGTCACCCCTCCACTTT.

This clonotype has only a few counts. The chain is built from TRBV20-1 and TRBJ2-1, with 9 positions matching TRBD2. J lost 6 bases, V lost 2 bases, and 5 bases had no gene match. From germline, CDR1 is DFQATT and CDR2 SNEGSKA (reference sequence). The CDR3 runs to 14 residues. The CDR3 loop reads CSARLAGRGNEQFF. The DNA for the CDR3 is TGCAGTGCTAGACTAGCGGGGAGGGGCAATGAGCAGTTCTTC.

The chain joins TRBV7-9 to TRBJ2-3; D not resolved. V shed 5 bases and J shed 2 bases, with 11 bases lying between them. Germline-derived CDR1 and CDR2 are SEHNR and FQNEAQ (reference sequence). CDR3 length equals 14 residues. CDR3 nucleotides: TGTGCCAGCAGCCCCCCAGGATCCACAGATACGCAGTATTTT. It specifies CASSPPGSTDTQYF.

The V call is TRBV5-6, the J call TRBJ2-7; D unclear. Germline CDR1 reads SGHDT; CDR2 reads YYEEEE. The CDR3 covers 12 residues. The V end was cut by 4 bases, the J end by 6 bases, with 11 bases between. This chain's CDR3 is CASSAYSLEQYF. DNA of the CDR3: TGTGCCAGCAGCGCTTATTCCCTCGAGCAGTACTTC.

V is TRBV30 and J is TRBJ1-3; a weak D match, TRBD1 (5 bases). V was clipped by 5 bases and J by 4 bases, with 6 bases between them. The CDR3 is made up of 11 amino acids. Germline loops: CDR1 GTSNPN, CDR2 SVGIG (reference sequence). This CDR3 reads CAWGTGNTIYF. The CDR3 nucleotides are TGTGCCTGGGGGACCGGAAACACCATATATTTT. The complete variable domain, with remaining parts taken from reference TRBV30 and TRBJ1-3, reads SQTIHQWPATLVQPVGSPLSLECTVEGTSNPNLYWYRQAAGRGLQLLFYSVGIGQISSEVPQNLSASRPQDRQFILSSKKLLLSDSGFYLCAWGTGNTIYFGEGSWLTVV.

This clonotype has more than one count but fewer than ten. The rearrangement joins TRBV5-1 to TRBJ2-1; no firm D call. V was pared by 2 bases and J by 4 bases, with 10 bases between. The CDR3 has 14 amino acids. Germline CDR1 SGHRS, CDR2 YFSETQ. The CDR3 protein is CASSFGPGYNEQFF. In DNA, the CDR3 is TGCGCCAGCAGCTTTGGTCCGGGTTACAATGAGCAGTTCTTC.

This clonotype was observed at least ten times. The chain links TRBV18 to TRBJ2-1; either TRBD1 or TRBD2 may fit D (5 bases each). The CDR3 is 15 residues long. V was clipped by 2 bases and J by 2 bases, with 10 bases between them. The germline gives CDR1 KGHSH, CDR2 LQKENI. As DNA, the CDR3 is TGTGCCAGCTCACCAGGGGACCCTACCTACAATGAGCAGTTCTTC. Protein sequence: CASSPGDPTYNEQFF.

This clonotype was seen more than once but under ten times. CDR3 sequence reads: CALFRGWATEAFF. In nucleotides, the CDR3 is TGTGCCTTATTCAGGGGTTGGGCCACTGAAGCTTTCTTT. The chain recombines TRBV30 with TRBJ1-1; TRBD1 is a possible D gene (6 bases). CDR1 is GTSNPN, CDR2 SVGIG, per germline (reference sequence). The CDR3 runs to 13 residues. Trimming shortened V by 7 bases and J by 4 bases, and 16 bases separated the two germline ends.

This clonotype showed up many times. CDR3 loop: CSAPSYNEQFF. Written as DNA, the CDR3 is TGCAGTGCTCCTTCCTACAATGAGCAGTTCTTC. The chain links TRBV20-1 to TRBJ2-1; no firm D call. This CDR3 contains 11 residues. Germline CDR1 DFQATT, CDR2 SNEGSKA (reference sequence). The germline V and J ends were trimmed by 5 bases and 1 base, with 3 bases remaining between them.

V is TRBV4-1 and J is TRBJ1-2; no firm D call. The CDR3 extends over 13 amino acids. V was cut by 3 bases and J by 2 bases, with 7 bases left in between. Germline V gives CDR1 MGHRA, CDR2 YSYEKL. CDR3 region: CASSQPANYGYTF. CDR3 bases: TGCGCCAGCAGCCAGCCCGCGAACTATGGCTACACCTTC.

A few counts support this clonotype. The chain joins TRBV11-3 to TRBJ1-2, with D unclear. Trimming stripped 1 base from V and 14 bases from J, with 11 bases between. Germline V gene data show CDR1 as SGHNT and CDR2 as YENEEA. The CDR3 loop spans 11 amino acids. The CDR3 nucleotides read TGTGCCAGCAGCTTAGGGGCGGCTGGGACCTTC. As protein: CASSLGAAGTF.

The V and J genes are TRBV7-9 and TRBJ1-4, with D unresolved. Between the trimmed V and J ends, which lost 1 base and 8 bases, there was a span of 14 bases. Germline CDR1 and CDR2: SEHNR and FQNEAQ (reference sequence). The CDR3 is made up of 15 amino acids. The CDR3 DNA reads TGTGCCAGCAGCTTAGAGAGCCTACCAAGCGAAAAACTGTTTTTT. It is translated as CASSLESLPSEKLFF.

The rearrangement joins TRBV20-1 to TRBJ2-1, with D unresolved. The ends were cut back, 4 bases at V and 0 bases at J, with 7 bases in the middle. Germline CDR1 is DFQATT and CDR2 is SNEGSKA (reference sequence). The CDR3 contains 13 residues. CDR3 residues: CSAKAPSYNEQFF. CDR3 nucleotides: TGCAGTGCTAAAGCGCCCTCCTACAATGAGCAGTTCTTC.

This clonotype was counted at least ten times. The chain is built from TRBV20-1 and TRBJ2-3, with D perhaps matching TRBD1 (5 bases). With 4 bases removed from V and 4 bases from J, the gap between germline ends came to 12 bases. Germline loops: CDR1 DFQATT, CDR2 SNEGSKA (reference sequence). The CDR3 has 13 amino acids. The CDR3 DNA reads TGCAGTGCTATTATTTCAGGGCCAGATACGCAGTATTTT. This gives the protein CSAIISGPDTQYF.

This clonotype was found a few times. The V and J genes are TRBV20-1 and TRBJ1-1; maybe TRBD1 (5 bases). The CDR3 totals 14 residues. Deletions cut 2 bases from V and 1 base from J, with 11 bases between. Germline values: CDR1 DFQATT, CDR2 SNEGSKA (reference sequence). CDR3 coding DNA: TGCAGTGCTAGACCCCCTGGGACGAACACTGAAGCTTTCTTT. This gives the protein CSARPPGTNTEAFF.

This chain connects TRBV18 to TRBJ1-6; no clear D gene. With 1 base removed from V and 7 bases from J, the gap between germline ends came to 20 bases. Germline V gives CDR1 KGHSH, CDR2 LQKENI. The CDR3 is 18 amino acids. This CDR3 reads CASSPLGLSRSANSPLHF. The CDR3 DNA sequence: TGTGCCAGCTCACCACTAGGATTAAGTCGCTCGGCGAATTCACCCCTCCACTTT.

This clonotype was recorded a few times. J is TRBJ1-6 and V is TRBV15, with D uncertain. Trimming left V 0 bases short and J 7 bases short, with 4 bases between. Germline CDR1 and CDR2: LNHNV and YYDKDF (reference sequence). The CDR3 contains 13 residues. DNA of the CDR3: TGTGCCACCAGCAGAGAACCGAATTCACCCCTCCACTTT. Translation: CATSREPNSPLHF.

The chain combines TRBV7-2 with TRBJ1-1, with D hard to call. V lost 3 bases and J 1 base, leaving 9 bases between the germline ends. The CDR3 totals 14 residues. The germline V gene encodes CDR1 SGHTA and CDR2 FQGNSA. CDR3 bases: TGTGCCAGCAGCTTTTCCTCGGGGAACACTGAAGCTTTCTTT. Translating it yields CASSFSSGNTEAFF.

This clonotype was seen once. The rearrangement links TRBV7-2 to TRBJ2-1; weak D call: TRBD2 (6 bases). V was shortened by 2 bases and J by 5 bases, with 13 bases between the two germline ends. This CDR3 region has 15 residues. CDR1 is SGHTA and CDR2 is FQGNSA in the germline V gene. CDR3 DNA: TGTGCCAGCAGCTTACAGCTGGGGGGAGACAATGAGCAGTTCTTC. Amino acids: CASSLQLGGDNEQFF.

A remark on this clonotype: At one boundary the junction diverges from the germline segment, which might be a read error. The V gene is TRBV24-1, the J gene TRBJ2-1, with D uncertain. This CDR3 contains 15 residues. CDR1 is KGHDR, CDR2 SFDVKD, per germline. CDR3 sequence (DNA): TGTGCCACCAGTGCGACTTACACCGAGTACAATGAGAAGTTCTTC. This translates into CATSATYTEYNEKFF.